Listed below are T cell receptor beta chains from one sample, sequenced in a study of T-cell memory formation after mild COVID-19. TCRdb re-called the 5' RACE reads with MiXCR, one entry per CDR3 protein. Among 150,000 to 200,000 distinct CDR3 sequences listed, roughly 12% were seen once. Material: PBMCs or a T cell subset sorted from them (not recorded which). All receptors come from a man aged 18 to 35 who had mild COVID-19 (a few samples of this study predate the infection). Cell type and time point are not known. The CDR3 runs from the conserved cysteine through the conserved F or W. Each record gives: V gene, J gene, clone size, CDR3 protein. Clone size is given for some rows only: seen once, a few or many times, or a class if the clone is expanded.

V gene: TRBV6-5
J gene: TRBJ1-2
clone size: many
CDR3 protein: CASSYSRGYFYTF

V gene: TRBV25-1
J gene: TRBJ1-3
clone size: few
CDR3 protein: CASSRRGHHSGNTIYF

V gene: TRBV7-3
J gene: TRBJ2-5
clone size: few
CDR3 protein: CASSGGPGETQYF

V gene: TRBV20-1
J gene: TRBJ2-2
clone size: many
CDR3 protein: CSARGWVHTGELFF

V gene: TRBV5-1
J gene: TRBJ2-2
clone size: -
CDR3 protein: CASSLTPQAVNEELFF

V gene: TRBV9
J gene: TRBJ1-6
clone size: few
CDR3 protein: CASSERGQGVSPLHF

V gene: TRBV12-3/TRBV12-4
J gene: TRBJ1-4
clone size: many
CDR3 protein: CASSFTNLAGNGEKLFF

V gene: TRBV4-1
J gene: TRBJ1-1
clone size: -
CDR3 protein: CASSQGGQGRKERTEAFF

V gene: TRBV20-1
J gene: TRBJ2-7
clone size: few
CDR3 protein: CSATTYRGREQYF

V gene: TRBV3-1
J gene: TRBJ2-3
clone size: -
CDR3 protein: CASSVGPPDTQYF

V gene: TRBV5-1
J gene: TRBJ1-4
clone size: few
CDR3 protein: CASSRGSATNEKLFF

V gene: TRBV6-5
J gene: TRBJ1-1
clone size: few
CDR3 protein: CASSPYSHMNTEAFF

V gene: TRBV7-3
J gene: TRBJ2-1
clone size: many
CDR3 protein: CASSLRSGGAGNEQFF

V gene: TRBV12-3/TRBV12-4
J gene: TRBJ2-2
clone size: -
CDR3 protein: CASSFGRVGELFF

V gene: TRBV4-3
J gene: TRBJ1-2
clone size: few
CDR3 protein: CASSQELTGDGYTF

V gene: TRBV7-2
J gene: TRBJ2-5
clone size: -
CDR3 protein: CASSPGVGKTQYF

V gene: TRBV7-2
J gene: TRBJ2-3
clone size: few
CDR3 protein: CASSLRTSGDIDTQYF

V gene: TRBV20-1
J gene: TRBJ1-1
clone size: many
CDR3 protein: CSAPARANTEAFF

V gene: TRBV20-1
J gene: TRBJ1-1
clone size: -
CDR3 protein: CSAPQIELGMNTEAFF

V gene: TRBV7-2
J gene: TRBJ1-1
clone size: few
CDR3 protein: CASTYPGGTEAFF

V gene: TRBV9
J gene: TRBJ2-3
clone size: many
CDR3 protein: CASSGLAGGFTDTQYF

V gene: TRBV6-5
J gene: TRBJ2-1
clone size: -
CDR3 protein: CASSSLNFLGQFF

V gene: TRBV12-3/TRBV12-4
J gene: TRBJ2-6
clone size: -
CDR3 protein: CASSFAGRAGIFSGANVLTF

V gene: TRBV12-3/TRBV12-4
J gene: TRBJ2-5
clone size: many
CDR3 protein: CASSPLGGGQETQYF

V gene: TRBV9
J gene: TRBJ1-5
clone size: few
CDR3 protein: CASSVEGQGEPQHF

V gene: TRBV7-2
J gene: TRBJ1-5
clone size: few
CDR3 protein: CASSLSWYGGSNQPQHF

V gene: TRBV19
J gene: TRBJ2-2
clone size: -
CDR3 protein: CASSRGLAGVSAVGELFF

V gene: TRBV5-1
J gene: TRBJ2-3
clone size: few
CDR3 protein: CASSLGGATDTQYF

V gene: TRBV6-2/TRBV6-3
J gene: TRBJ1-1
clone size: -
CDR3 protein: CASRDRLNTEAFF

V gene: TRBV24-1
J gene: TRBJ1-5
clone size: -
CDR3 protein: CATQNRGDQPQHF

V gene: TRBV29-1
J gene: TRBJ1-2
clone size: -
CDR3 protein: CSVVLRDSVNYGYTF

V gene: TRBV18
J gene: TRBJ2-3
clone size: few
CDR3 protein: CASSPTRATDTQYF

V gene: TRBV24-1
J gene: TRBJ2-2
clone size: -
CDR3 protein: CATSDRGQGNTGELFF

V gene: TRBV5-1
J gene: TRBJ2-1
clone size: many
CDR3 protein: CASSSEALTAQGDEQFF

V gene: TRBV7-2
J gene: TRBJ1-1
clone size: few
CDR3 protein: CASSLSYTEAFF

V gene: TRBV12-3/TRBV12-4
J gene: TRBJ1-5
clone size: -
CDR3 protein: CASSLSGANGQPQHF

V gene: TRBV11-1
J gene: TRBJ2-5
clone size: few
CDR3 protein: CASTGMEETQYF

V gene: TRBV6-5
J gene: TRBJ1-5
clone size: -
CDR3 protein: CASSPIGTGNQPQHF

V gene: TRBV10-3
J gene: TRBJ2-1
clone size: -
CDR3 protein: CAISEGTASYNEQFF

V gene: TRBV5-1
J gene: TRBJ2-2
clone size: -
CDR3 protein: CASSLALAGGTLFANTGELFF

V gene: TRBV6-1
J gene: TRBJ1-1
clone size: -
CDR3 protein: CASSGYRESSTEAFF

V gene: TRBV6-5
J gene: TRBJ2-1
clone size: -
CDR3 protein: CASRKGQYNEQFF

V gene: TRBV15
J gene: TRBJ2-5
clone size: many
CDR3 protein: CATSRLETQYF

V gene: TRBV4-3
J gene: TRBJ2-7
clone size: many
CDR3 protein: CASSQVPGPTIYEQYF

V gene: TRBV4-1
J gene: TRBJ2-3
clone size: -
CDR3 protein: CASSQAPPGGDKDTQYF

V gene: TRBV5-1
J gene: TRBJ2-3
clone size: many
CDR3 protein: CASSAGQAKSTDTQYF

V gene: TRBV24-1
J gene: TRBJ1-2
clone size: -
CDR3 protein: CATSAGDRGYTF

V gene: TRBV10-3
J gene: TRBJ2-7
clone size: once
CDR3 protein: CAISEQAGPYEQYF

V gene: TRBV6-5
J gene: TRBJ2-7
clone size: -
CDR3 protein: CASSYGADAYEQYF

V gene: TRBV5-1
J gene: TRBJ2-4
clone size: many
CDR3 protein: CASSATSGGNIQYF

V gene: TRBV12-3/TRBV12-4
J gene: TRBJ1-4
clone size: few
CDR3 protein: CASRWEGTLEKLFF

V gene: TRBV29-1
J gene: TRBJ2-5
clone size: -
CDR3 protein: CSAGTGAPETQYF

V gene: TRBV20-1
J gene: TRBJ2-5
clone size: -
CDR3 protein: CSAKATARETQYF